This T cell receptor (beta chain) derives from a study of shared clonotypes between healthy human individuals. The wider study: Three plates were used per donor for CD4 naive, three for CD4 memory, two for CD8 naive and one for CD8 memory.

CD45RO negativity and positive selection for CCR7 defined naive CD8 cells, a population that excluded terminally differentiated effector memory CD45RA+ cells. As for this clone: Its matching antigen is unknown.

Study-wide points: An anticipated effect of sequencing depth on clonotype sharing among donors was recognized.

CDR1 and CDR2 from the germline V gene are SGDLS and YYNGEE. J was trimmed by 8 bases and V by 4 bases; bases with no gene match: 6. The CDR3 runs 13 residues. Profiling relied on immunoSEQ multiplex PCR, and the TCRdb table lists in-frame clones only, not all of them. The sample holds approximately 2,200,000 clones; approximately 94% are singletons and the top ten take 1.7%. This receptor was obtained from a man aged 18-30 years in good health. Some clones in this sample may be carry-over from other donors' samples. The rearrangement uses TRBV9 and TRBJ1-2; 9 bases fit TRBD1. Sample: naive CD8+ T cells from PBMCs. The CDR3: CASSLTGGRGYTF. CDR3 sequence (DNA): TGTGCCAGCAGCTTGACAGGGGGACGGGGCTACACCTTC.